Listed below are T cell receptor beta chains from one sample, sequenced in a study of blood T cell repertoires in COVID-19. Method: immunoSEQ multiplex PCR; TCRdb's copy keeps in-frame clones and lacks some. The sample holds approximately 300,000 clones, over 85% seen once. The source material was PBMCs or T cells enriched from blood (not recorded which). The receptors stem from a man in his 60s who had recovered from COVID-19. The CDR3 runs from the conserved cysteine through the conserved F or W. D genes are given only for firm matches. The size entry is marked missing in some rows and otherwise reads once, few, many or a size class.

V	size	J	D	CDR3	DNA
TRBV2	.	TRBJ2-7	.	CASSEAERTEQYF	TGTGCCAGCAGTGAGGCTGAACGTACCGAGCAGTACTTC
TRBV28	.	TRBJ1-1	.	CASSSQGTEAFF	TGTGCCAGCAGTTCACAGGGCACTGAAGCTTTCTTT
TRBV4-1	.	TRBJ2-3	TRBD2	CVSSQDLAGGNTDTQYF	TGCGTCAGCAGCCAAGATCTGGCGGGAGGAAACACAGATACGCAGTATTTT
TRBV29-1	.	TRBJ2-3	TRBD2	CSAKILAGDTDTQYF	TGCAGCGCGAAAATACTAGCGGGAGACACAGATACGCAGTATTTT
TRBV19	.	TRBJ2-1	TRBD2	CASSSSGSVGNEQFF	TGTGCCAGTAGCTCTAGCGGGAGTGTCGGCAATGAGCAGTTCTTC
TRBV3-1/TRBV3-2	.	TRBJ2-5	.	CASSQDGPTGVLASHQTQYF	TGTGCCAGCAGCCAAGATGGTCCGACCGGAGTGCTAGCAAGTCATCAGACCCAGTACTTC
TRBV5-6	.	TRBJ2-2	.	CASSLSTGTGELFF	TGTGCCAGCAGCTTGTCGACTGGTACCGGGGAGCTGTTTTTT
TRBV7-8	.	TRBJ2-5	TRBD1	CASSLRSGQTAFETQYF	TGTGCCAGCAGCTTAAGGTCGGGACAGACGGCTTTCGAGACCCAGTACTTC
TRBV5-1	.	TRBJ2-5	TRBD1	CASSPGQGEETQYF	TGCGCCAGCAGCCCCGGACAGGGTGAAGAGACCCAGTACTTC
TRBV2	.	TRBJ2-7	TRBD1	CASRQGSEQYF	TGTGCCAGCAGACAGGGGTCCGAGCAGTACTTC
TRBV5-5	.	TRBJ1-5	.	CASSLRGIVGNQPQHF	TGTGCCAGCAGCTTGCGGGGTATCGTTGGGAATCAGCCCCAGCATTTT
TRBV2	.	TRBJ2-1	.	CASSATRLINEQFF	TGTGCCAGCAGTGCAACTCGACTTATTAATGAGCAGTTCTTC
TRBV6-5	once	TRBJ2-1	TRBD2	CASSPNQREGQFF	TGTGCCAGCAGTCCCAACCAGCGGGAAGGGCAGTTCTTC
TRBV14	few	TRBJ2-7	TRBD2	CASSRRTSGSLDEQYF	TGTGCCAGCAGTCGACGGACTAGCGGGAGTCTCGACGAGCAGTACTTC
TRBV6-1	once	TRBJ2-7	.	CASSERPGIPYEQYF	TGTGCCAGCAGTGAACGGCCAGGGATACCTTACGAGCAGTACTTC
TRBV5-8	once	TRBJ1-2	.	CASSLGSHGGYTF	TGTGCCAGCAGCTTGGGAAGCCATGGTGGCTACACCTTC
TRBV18	.	TRBJ2-7	.	CASSPLRENEQYF	TGTGCCAGCTCACCACTTCGGGAGAACGAGCAGTACTTC
TRBV7-9	.	TRBJ1-1	.	CASSLSIRGPKMNTEAFF	TGTGCCAGCAGCTTATCTATTAGGGGCCCAAAAATGAACACTGAAGCTTTCTTT
TRBV27	.	TRBJ1-6	TRBD1	CASTYGDSNSPLHF	TGTGCCAGCACCTACGGGGACAGTAATTCACCCCTCCACTTT